The clone carrying this TCR beta chain was observed a handful of times. Antigen unknown. TCRdb redid the calling of the 5' RACE reads with MiXCR, one entry per CDR3 protein. The sample has about 550,000 distinct CDR3 sequences; over 15% are singletons. The sample belongs to a study of T cells after yellow fever vaccination. Findings and limits, study-wide: Subsequent to the booster, the majority of primary-vaccination clones reappeared (approximately 95% CD4, 88% CD8). Only a minor proportion of clonotypes was detected across both CD4 and CD8 compartments. A weaker secondary response peaked on day 5, the primary on day 15. Abundant clonotypes from the bulk population could get into FACS-sorted repertoires as contaminants.

The receptor was derived from a man aged 30 to 39 who received the YFV17D yellow fever vaccine. Sample: PBMCs, taken 15 days after the yellow fever booster vaccination.

The CDR3 DNA reads as TGTGCCAGCAGTATCTCTGGTACTAGCATCCAGTTCTTC. Translating it yields CASSISGTSIQFF. This chain links TRBV12-3 or TRBV12-4 with TRBJ2-1; perhaps TRBD2 as D (6 bases). The V and J ends lost 5 bases and 13 bases respectively, with 18 bases between them. The CDR3 spans 13 residues.